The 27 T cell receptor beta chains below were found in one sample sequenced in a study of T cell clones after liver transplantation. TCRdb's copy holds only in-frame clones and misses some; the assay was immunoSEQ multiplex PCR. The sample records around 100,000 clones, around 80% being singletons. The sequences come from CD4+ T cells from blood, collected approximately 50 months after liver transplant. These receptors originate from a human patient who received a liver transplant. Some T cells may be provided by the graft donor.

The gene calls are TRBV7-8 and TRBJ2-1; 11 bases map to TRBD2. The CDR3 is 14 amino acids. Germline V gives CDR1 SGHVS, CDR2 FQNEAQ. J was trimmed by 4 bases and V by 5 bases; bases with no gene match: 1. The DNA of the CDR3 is TGTGCCAGCAGCCGGACTAGCGGGTACAATGAGCAGTTCTTC. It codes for CASSRTSGYNEQFF.

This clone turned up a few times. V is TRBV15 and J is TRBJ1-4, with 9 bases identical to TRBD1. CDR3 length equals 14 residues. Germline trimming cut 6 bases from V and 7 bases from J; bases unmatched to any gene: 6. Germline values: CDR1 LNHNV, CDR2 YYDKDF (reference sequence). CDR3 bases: TGTGCCACCAGGGGACAGGGAGGAAGTGAAAAACTGTTTTTT. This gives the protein CATRGQGGSEKLFF.

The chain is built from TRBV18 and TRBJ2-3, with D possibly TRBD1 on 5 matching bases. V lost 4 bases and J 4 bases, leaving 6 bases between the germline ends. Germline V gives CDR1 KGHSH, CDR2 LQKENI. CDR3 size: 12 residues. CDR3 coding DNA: TGTGCCAGCTCACAGGGGCCAGATACGCAGTATTTT. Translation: CASSQGPDTQYF.

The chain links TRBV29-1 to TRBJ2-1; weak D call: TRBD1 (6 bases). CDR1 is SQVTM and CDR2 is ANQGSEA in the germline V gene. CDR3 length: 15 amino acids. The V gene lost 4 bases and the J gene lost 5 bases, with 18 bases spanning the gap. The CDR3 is CSVGGRPLLNNEQFF. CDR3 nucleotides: TGCAGCGTTGGGGGGCGACCACTCTTAAACAATGAGCAGTTCTTC.

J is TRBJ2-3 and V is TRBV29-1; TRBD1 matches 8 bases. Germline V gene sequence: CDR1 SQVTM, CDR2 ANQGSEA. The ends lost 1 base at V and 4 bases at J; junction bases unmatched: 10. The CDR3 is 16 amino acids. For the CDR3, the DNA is TGCAGCGTTGAAGGGGGGGCAGGGGGCAGTGCAGATACGCAGTATTTT. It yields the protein CSVEGGAGGSADTQYF.

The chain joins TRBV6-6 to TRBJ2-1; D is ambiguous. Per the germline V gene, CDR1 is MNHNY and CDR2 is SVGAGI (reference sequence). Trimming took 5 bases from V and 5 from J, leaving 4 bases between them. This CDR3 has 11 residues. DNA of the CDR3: TGTGCCAGCAGTCAGGACAATGAGCAGTTCTTC. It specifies CASSQDNEQFF.

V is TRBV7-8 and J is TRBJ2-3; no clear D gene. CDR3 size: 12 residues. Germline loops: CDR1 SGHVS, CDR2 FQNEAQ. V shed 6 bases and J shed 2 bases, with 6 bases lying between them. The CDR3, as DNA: TGTGCCAGCAGTCCTTACACAGATACGCAGTATTTT. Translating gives CASSPYTDTQYF. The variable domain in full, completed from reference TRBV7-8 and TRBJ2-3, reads GAGVSQSPRYKVAKRGQDVALRCDPISGHVSLFWYQQALGQGPEFLTYFQNEAQLDKSGLPSDRFFAERPEGSVSTLKIQRTQQEDSAVYLCASSPYTDTQYFGPGTRLTVL.

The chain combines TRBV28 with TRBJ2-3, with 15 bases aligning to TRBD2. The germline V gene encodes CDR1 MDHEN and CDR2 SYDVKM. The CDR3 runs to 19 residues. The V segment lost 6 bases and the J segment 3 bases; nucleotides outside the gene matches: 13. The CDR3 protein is CASSPWTSGRGGGTDTQYF. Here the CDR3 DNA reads TGTGCCAGCAGCCCGTGGACTAGCGGGAGGGGAGGGGGGACAGATACGCAGTATTTT.

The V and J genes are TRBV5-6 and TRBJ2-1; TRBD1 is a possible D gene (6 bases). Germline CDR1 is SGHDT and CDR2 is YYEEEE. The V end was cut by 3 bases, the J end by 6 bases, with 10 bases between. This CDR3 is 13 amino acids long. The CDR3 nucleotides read TGTGCCAGCAGCTCGACAGGTTTCAATGAGCAGTTCTTC. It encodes CASSSTGFNEQFF.

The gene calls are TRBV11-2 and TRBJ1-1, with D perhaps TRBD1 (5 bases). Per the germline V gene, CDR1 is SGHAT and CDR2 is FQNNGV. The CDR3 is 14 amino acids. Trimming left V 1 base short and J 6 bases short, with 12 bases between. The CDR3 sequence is CASSLGQGGPEAFF. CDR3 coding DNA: TGTGCCAGCAGCTTAGGGCAGGGAGGGCCTGAAGCTTTCTTT.

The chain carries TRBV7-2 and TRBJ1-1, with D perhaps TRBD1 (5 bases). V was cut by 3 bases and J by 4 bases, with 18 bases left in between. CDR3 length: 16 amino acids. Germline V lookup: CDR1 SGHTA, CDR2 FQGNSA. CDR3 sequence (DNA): TGTGCCAGCAGCTTTAGGCCGGGCCTAAGGGGCACTGAAGCTTTCTTT. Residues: CASSFRPGLRGTEAFF.

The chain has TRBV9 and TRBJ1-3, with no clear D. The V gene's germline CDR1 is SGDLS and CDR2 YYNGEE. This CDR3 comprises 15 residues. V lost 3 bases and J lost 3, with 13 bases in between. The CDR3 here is CASSAAPVGGNTIYF. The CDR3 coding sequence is TGTGCCAGCAGCGCGGCCCCCGTGGGTGGAAACACCATATATTTT.

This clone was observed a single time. The CDR3 DNA follows: TGTGCCAGCAGCTCCCGAACAGGTTCCTGGAATGAGCAGTTCTTC. Protein sequence: CASSSRTGSWNEQFF. The chain carries TRBV5-4 and TRBJ2-1; TRBD1 is a possible D gene (5 bases). V dropped 3 bases and J dropped 7 bases, with 17 bases sitting between them. The CDR3 loop spans 15 amino acids. CDR1 SGHNT and CDR2 YYREEE come from the germline V gene (reference sequence).

CDR3: CASQFGSTGSATNEKLFF. The CDR3 region has the DNA TGCGCCAGCCAATTCGGCTCGACAGGTTCTGCAACTAATGAAAAACTGTTTTTT. V and J are TRBV5-1 and TRBJ1-4; the D gene is possibly TRBD1 (6 bases). Germline V gene data show CDR1 as SGHRS and CDR2 as YFSETQ. Deletions cut 7 bases from V and 0 bases from J, with 22 bases between. The CDR3 loop spans 18 amino acids.

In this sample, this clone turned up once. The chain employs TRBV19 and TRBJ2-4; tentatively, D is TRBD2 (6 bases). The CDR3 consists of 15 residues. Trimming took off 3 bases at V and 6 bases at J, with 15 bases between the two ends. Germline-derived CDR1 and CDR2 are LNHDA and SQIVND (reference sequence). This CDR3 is CASSMPLGRGNIQYF. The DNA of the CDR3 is TGTGCCAGTAGTATGCCCCTCGGGCGGGGAAACATTCAGTACTTC.

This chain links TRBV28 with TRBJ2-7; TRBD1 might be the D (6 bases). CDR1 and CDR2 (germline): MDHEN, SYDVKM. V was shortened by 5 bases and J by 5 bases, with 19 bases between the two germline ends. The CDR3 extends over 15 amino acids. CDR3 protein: CASSSRQASSHEQYF. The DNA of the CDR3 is TGTGCCAGCAGTAGCAGACAGGCCTCTTCTCACGAGCAGTACTTC.

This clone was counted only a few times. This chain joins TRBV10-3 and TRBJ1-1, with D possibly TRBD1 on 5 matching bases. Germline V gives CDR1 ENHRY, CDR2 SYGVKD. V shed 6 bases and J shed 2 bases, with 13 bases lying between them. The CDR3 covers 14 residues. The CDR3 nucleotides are TGTGCCATCAGCCCCCATGGGGGAAACACTGAAGCTTTCTTT. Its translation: CAISPHGGNTEAFF.

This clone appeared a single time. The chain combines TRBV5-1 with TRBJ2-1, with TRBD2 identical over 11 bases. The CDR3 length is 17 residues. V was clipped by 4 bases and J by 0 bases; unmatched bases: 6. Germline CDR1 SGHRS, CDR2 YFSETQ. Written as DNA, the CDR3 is TGCGCCAGCAGCCCGGGACTAGCGGCAAGCTCCTACAATGAGCAGTTCTTC. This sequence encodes CASSPGLAASSYNEQFF.

CDR3 in DNA: TGTGCCAGCACCGAGGTGCTCTCGCTGGGGGAGCTGTTTTTT. Its translation: CASTEVLSLGELFF. V and J are TRBV6-6 and TRBJ2-2, with D uncertain. This CDR3 has 14 residues. With 7 bases removed from V and 8 bases from J, the gap between germline ends came to 17 bases. Germline CDR1 is MNHNY and CDR2 is SVGAGI (reference sequence).

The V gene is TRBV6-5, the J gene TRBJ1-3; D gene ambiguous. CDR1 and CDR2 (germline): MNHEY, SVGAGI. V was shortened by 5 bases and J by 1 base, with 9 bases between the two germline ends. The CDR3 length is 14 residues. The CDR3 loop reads CASSRTFSGNTIYF. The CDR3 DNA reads TGTGCCAGCAGTCGGACTTTTTCTGGAAACACCATATATTTT.

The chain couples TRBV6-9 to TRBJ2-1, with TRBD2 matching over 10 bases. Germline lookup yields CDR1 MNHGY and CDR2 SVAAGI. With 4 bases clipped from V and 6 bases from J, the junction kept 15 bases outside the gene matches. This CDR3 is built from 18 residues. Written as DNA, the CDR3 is TGTGCCAGCAGTTCCCTCAGGAGCGGGAGGGCCGCGGTCAATGAGCAGTTCTTC. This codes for CASSSLRSGRAAVNEQFF.

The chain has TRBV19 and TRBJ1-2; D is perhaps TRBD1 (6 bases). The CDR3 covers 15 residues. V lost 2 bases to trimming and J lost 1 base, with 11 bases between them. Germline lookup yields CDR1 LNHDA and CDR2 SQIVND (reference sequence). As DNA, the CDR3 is TGTGCCAGTAGTATATCGGGGGCCTTTAACTATGGCTACACCTTC. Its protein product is CASSISGAFNYGYTF. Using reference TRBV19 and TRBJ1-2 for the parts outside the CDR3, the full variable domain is DGGITQSPKYLFRKEGQNVTLSCEQNLNHDAMYWYRQDPGQGLRLIYYSQIVNDFQKGDIAEGYSVSREKKESFPLTVTSAQKNPTAFYLCASSISGAFNYGYTFGSGTRLTVV.

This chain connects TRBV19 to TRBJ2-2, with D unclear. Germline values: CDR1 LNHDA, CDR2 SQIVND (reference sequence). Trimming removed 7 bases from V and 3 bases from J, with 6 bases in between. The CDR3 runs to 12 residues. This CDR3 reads CASNEYTGELFF. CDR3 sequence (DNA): TGTGCCAGTAATGAATACACCGGGGAGCTGTTTTTT.

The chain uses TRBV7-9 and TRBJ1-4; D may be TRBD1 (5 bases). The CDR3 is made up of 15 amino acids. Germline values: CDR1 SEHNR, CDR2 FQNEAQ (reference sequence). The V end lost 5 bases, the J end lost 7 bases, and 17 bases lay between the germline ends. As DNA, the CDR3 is TGTGCCAGCAGCCTGGGAGGAGGGGATGTTGAAAAACTGTTTTTT. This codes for CASSLGGGDVEKLFF. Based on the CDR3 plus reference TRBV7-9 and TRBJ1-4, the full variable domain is DTGVSQNPRHKITKRGQNVTFRCDPISEHNRLYWYRQTLGQGPEFLTYFQNEAQLEKSRLLSDRFSAERPKGSFSTLEIQRTEQGDSAMYLCASSLGGGDVEKLFFGSGTQLSVL.

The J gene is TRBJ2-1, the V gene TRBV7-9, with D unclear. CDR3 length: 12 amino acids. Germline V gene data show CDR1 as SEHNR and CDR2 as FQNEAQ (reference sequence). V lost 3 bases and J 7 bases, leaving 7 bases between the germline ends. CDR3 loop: CASSLQTNEQFF. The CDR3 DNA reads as TGTGCCAGCAGCTTGCAAACTAATGAGCAGTTCTTC.

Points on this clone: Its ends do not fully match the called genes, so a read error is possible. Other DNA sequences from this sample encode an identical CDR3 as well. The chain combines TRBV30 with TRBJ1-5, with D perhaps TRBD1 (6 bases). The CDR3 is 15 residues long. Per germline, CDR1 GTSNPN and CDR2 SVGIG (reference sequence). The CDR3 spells CAWSVRQGSNQPQHF. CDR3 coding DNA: TGTGCCTGGAGTGTACGGCAGGGGAGCAATCAGCCCCAGCACTTT.

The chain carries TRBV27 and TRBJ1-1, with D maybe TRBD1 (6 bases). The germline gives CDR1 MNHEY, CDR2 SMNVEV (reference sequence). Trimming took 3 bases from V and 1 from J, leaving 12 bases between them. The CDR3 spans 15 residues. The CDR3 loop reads CASSFSGGRNTEAFF. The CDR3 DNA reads TGTGCCAGCAGTTTTTCCGGGGGGCGGAACACTGAAGCTTTCTTT.